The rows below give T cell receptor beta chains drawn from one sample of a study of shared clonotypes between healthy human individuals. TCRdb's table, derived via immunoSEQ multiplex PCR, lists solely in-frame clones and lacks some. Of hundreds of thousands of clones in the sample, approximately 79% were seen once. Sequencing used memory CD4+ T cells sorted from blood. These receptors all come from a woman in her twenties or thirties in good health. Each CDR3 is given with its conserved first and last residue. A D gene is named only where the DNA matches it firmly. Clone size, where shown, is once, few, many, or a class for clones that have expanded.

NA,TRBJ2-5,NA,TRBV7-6,TGTGCCAGCCGCCTACAGGGAGAGACCCAGTACTTC,CASRLQGETQYF
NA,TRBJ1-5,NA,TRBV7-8,TGTGCCAGCAGCGGGGGATGGGCGGATAGCAATCAGCCCCAGCATTTT,CASSGGWADSNQPQHF
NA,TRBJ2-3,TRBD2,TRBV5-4,TGTGCCAGCAGCCGCAGGCGTCAAGGGACTAGCTTTTACACAGATACGCAGTATTTT,CASSRRRQGTSFYTDTQYF
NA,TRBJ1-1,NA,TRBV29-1,TGCAGCGCCGACCAGGCGAACACTGAAGCTTTCTTT,CSADQANTEAFF
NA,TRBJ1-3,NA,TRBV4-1,TGCGCCAGCAGCCAACCAGGCCGGACACCGGGAAACACCATATATTTT,CASSQPGRTPGNTIYF
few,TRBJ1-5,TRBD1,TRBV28,TGTGCCAGCAGTTTGGGACAGGGGGCAGGTAATCAGCCCCAGCATTTT,CASSLGQGAGNQPQHF
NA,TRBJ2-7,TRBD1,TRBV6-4,TGTGCCAGCAGTTATCCACCGTACAGGGGCCACGAGCAGTACTTC,CASSYPPYRGHEQYF
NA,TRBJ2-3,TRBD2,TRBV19,TGTGCCAGTAGTCAACTAGCGGGAACGGGCACAGATACGCAGTATTTT,CASSQLAGTGTDTQYF
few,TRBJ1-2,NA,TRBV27,TGTGCCAGCAGTAAGGGGGACGCGGACTATGGCTACACCTTC,CASSKGDADYGYTF
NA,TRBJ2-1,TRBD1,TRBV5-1,TGCGCCAGCAGCTTGGTGACAGGGGGCCACAATGAGCAGTTCTTC,CASSLVTGGHNEQFF
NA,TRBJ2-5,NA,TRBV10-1,TGCGCCAGCAGTGAGTTGCGGGAAGGCCAAGAGACCCAGTACTTC,CASSELREGQETQYF
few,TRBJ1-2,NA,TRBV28,TGTGCCAGCAGTCCGGGCCGCGAATACTATGGCTACACCTTC,CASSPGREYYGYTF
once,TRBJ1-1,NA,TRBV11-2,TGTGCCAGCAGCTACCGAACCCGACAGATACTGAACACTGAAGCTTTCTTT,CASSYRTRQILNTEAFF
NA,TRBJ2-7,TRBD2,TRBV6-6,TGTGCCAGCAGTACTAGCGGAGGACCCCACGAGCAGTACTTC,CASSTSGGPHEQYF
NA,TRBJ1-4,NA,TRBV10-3,TGTGCCATCAGTGCAACAGAGGATGAAAAACTGTTTTTT,CAISATEDEKLFF
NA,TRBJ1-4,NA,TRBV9,TGTGCCAGCAGCGTAGAGGACGAGGGAAAACTGTTTTTT,CASSVEDEGKLFF
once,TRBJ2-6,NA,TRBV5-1,TGCGCCAGCACGGATGCTGGGGCCAACGTCCTGACTTTC,CASTDAGANVLTF
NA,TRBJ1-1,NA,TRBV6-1,TGTGCCAGCAGTTCCCAGGGGCGGGGTGGAGCTTTCTTT,CASSSQGRGGAFF
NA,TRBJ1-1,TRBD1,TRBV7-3,TGTGCCAGCAGCCGGGACAGGGGCACTGAAGCTTTCTTT,CASSRDRGTEAFF
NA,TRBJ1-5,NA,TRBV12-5,TGTGCTAGTGCCCGCAGGGTCAATCAGCCCCAGCATTTT,CASARRVNQPQHF
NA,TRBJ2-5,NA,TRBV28,TGTGCCAGCAGTGGAGGCCTCAAGACCCAGTACTTC,CASSGGLKTQYF
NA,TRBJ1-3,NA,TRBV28,TGTGCCATCCGGCGGGGGGCCCGATGGACCGGAAACACCATATATTTT,CAIRRGARWTGNTIYF
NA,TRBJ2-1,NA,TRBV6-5,TGTGCCACCAAAAATACCCGGGGGTCTGATGAGCAGTTCTTC,CATKNTRGSDEQFF
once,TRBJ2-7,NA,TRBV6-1,TGTGCCAGCAGTGAAGCGTCGGAGGACAGCTACTACGAGCAGTACTTC,CASSEASEDSYYEQYF
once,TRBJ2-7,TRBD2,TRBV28,TGTGCCAGCAGTTTACCGGGAGGGTCCTACGAGCAGTACTTC,CASSLPGGSYEQYF
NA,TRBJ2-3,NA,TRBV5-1,TGCGCCAGCAAATCCGGAGCTTTAAGCACAGATACGCAGTATTTT,CASKSGALSTDTQYF
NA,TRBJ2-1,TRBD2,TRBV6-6,TGTGCCAGCCGTTTAGCGGGAGAGAGGGGTGAGCAGTTCTTC,CASRLAGERGEQFF
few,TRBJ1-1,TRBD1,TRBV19,TGTGCCAGTAGTCTAGACAGGGGACACACTGAAGCTTTCTTT,CASSLDRGHTEAFF
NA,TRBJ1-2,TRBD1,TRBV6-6,TGTGCCAGCAGCAAAGCGGACAGGGTCGGCTATGGCTACACCTTC,CASSKADRVGYGYTF
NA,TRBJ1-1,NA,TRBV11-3,TGTGCCAGCAGCGCATTTGGGAACACTGAAGCTTTCTTT,CASSAFGNTEAFF
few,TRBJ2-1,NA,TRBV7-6,TGTGCCAGCAGCAGTCGACACCGGGACGGACCTAAAGAGCAGTTCTTC,CASSSRHRDGPKEQFF
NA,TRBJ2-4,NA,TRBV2,TGTGCCAGCAGTCAAGGGTACAGGAGTCCGACCAAAAACATTCAGTACTTC,CASSQGYRSPTKNIQYF
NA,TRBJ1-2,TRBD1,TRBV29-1,TGCAGCGCCCGACAGGGGATGAATGGCTACACCTTC,CSARQGMNGYTF
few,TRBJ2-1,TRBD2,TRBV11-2,TGTGCCAGCAGTAGCGGGCCCTCCTACAATGAGCAGTTCTTC,CASSSGPSYNEQFF
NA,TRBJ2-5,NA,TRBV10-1,TGCGCCAGCAGCGAAAACAGGGATTCACAAGAGACCCAGTACTTC,CASSENRDSQETQYF
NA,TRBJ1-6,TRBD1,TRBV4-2,TGTGCCAGCAGCCAAAATACAGGGGAATATTCACCCCTCCACTTT,CASSQNTGEYSPLHF
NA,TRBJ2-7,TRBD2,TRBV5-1,TGCGCCAGCAGCTTGGCCCATCGGACTAGTTCTCCCTACGAGCAGTACTTC,CASSLAHRTSSPYEQYF
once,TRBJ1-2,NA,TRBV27,TGTGCCAGCAGTTTACAACGGGGGCTGGGCTATGGCTACACCTTC,CASSLQRGLGYGYTF
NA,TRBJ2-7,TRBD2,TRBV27,TGTGCCAGCAGTTTATCATATGCGAGGGCTAGCGGGAGGGTATTCGACGAGCAGTACTTC,CASSLSYARASGRVFDEQYF
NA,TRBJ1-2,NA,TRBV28,TGTGCCAGCAGTTACTATAACTATGGCTACACCTTC,CASSYYNYGYTF
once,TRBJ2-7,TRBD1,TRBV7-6,TGTGCCAGCAGCCGGGACAGGAGGGGCTACGAGCAGTACTTC,CASSRDRRGYEQYF
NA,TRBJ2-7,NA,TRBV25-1,TGTGCCAGCGGGGTCGGGGCCCTTAGCTACGAGCAGTACTTC,CASGVGALSYEQYF